Listed here is a single T cell receptor (beta chain). The authors split each subset's genomic DNA evenly across several immunoSEQ plates. Clones were read by immunoSEQ multiplex PCR, and TCRdb kept only the in-frame ones, dropping some. Counted here are about 1,900,000 clones, about 94% occurring once; the ten biggest clones make up around 1.2%. Cells designated naive CD8 were CD45RO-negative and were positively selected for CCR7, with terminally differentiated effector memory CD45RA+ cells excluded. The CDR3 runs 18 residues. Between the trimmed V and J ends, which lost 0 bases and 0 bases, there was a span of 17 bases. CDR1 LGHNA and CDR2 YNFKEQ come from the germline V gene. The sample originates from a study of shared clonotypes between healthy human individuals. About the study: Researchers assigned three CD4 naive, three CD4 memory, two CD8 naive and one CD8 memory plate to each donor.

The chain recombines TRBV4-2 with TRBJ1-2; D call uncertain. This receptor was obtained from a young man in good health. Sequenced input: naive CD8+ T cells sorted from blood. The CDR3 sequence is CASSQDKGRIITNYGYTF. The CDR3 bases are TGTGCCAGCAGCCAAGATAAGGGCAGGATCATCACTAACTATGGCTACACCTTC.